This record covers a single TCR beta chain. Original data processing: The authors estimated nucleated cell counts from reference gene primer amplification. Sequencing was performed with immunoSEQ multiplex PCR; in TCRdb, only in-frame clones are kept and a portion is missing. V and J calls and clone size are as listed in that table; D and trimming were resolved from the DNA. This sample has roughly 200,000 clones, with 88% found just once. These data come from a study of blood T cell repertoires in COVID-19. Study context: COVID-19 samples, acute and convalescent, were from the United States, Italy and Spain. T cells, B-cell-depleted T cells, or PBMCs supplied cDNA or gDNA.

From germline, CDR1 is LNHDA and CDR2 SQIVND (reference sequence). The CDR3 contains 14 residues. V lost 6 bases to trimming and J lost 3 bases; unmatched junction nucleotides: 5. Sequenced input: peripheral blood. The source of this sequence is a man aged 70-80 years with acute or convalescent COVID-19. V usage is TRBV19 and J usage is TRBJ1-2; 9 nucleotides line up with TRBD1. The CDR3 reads CASRMTGGDYGYTF. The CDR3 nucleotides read TGTGCCAGTAGGATGACAGGGGGAGACTATGGCTACACCTTC. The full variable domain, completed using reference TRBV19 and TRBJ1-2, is DGGITQSPKYLFRKEGQNVTLSCEQNLNHDAMYWYRQDPGQGLRLIYYSQIVNDFQKGDIAEGYSVSREKKESFPLTVTSAQKNPTAFYLCASRMTGGDYGYTFGSGTRLTVV.